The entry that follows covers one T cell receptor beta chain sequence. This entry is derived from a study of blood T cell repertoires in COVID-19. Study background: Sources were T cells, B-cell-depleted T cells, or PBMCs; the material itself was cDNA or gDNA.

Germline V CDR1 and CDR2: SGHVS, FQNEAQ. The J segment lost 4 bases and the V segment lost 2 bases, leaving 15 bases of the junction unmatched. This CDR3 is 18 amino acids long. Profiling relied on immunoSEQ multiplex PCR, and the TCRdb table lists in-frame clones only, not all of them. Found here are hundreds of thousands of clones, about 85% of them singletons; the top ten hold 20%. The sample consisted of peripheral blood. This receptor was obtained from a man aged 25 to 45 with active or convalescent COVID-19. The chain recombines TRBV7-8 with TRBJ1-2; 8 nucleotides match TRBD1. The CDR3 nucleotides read TGTGCCAGCAGCTTAATCGTCGACGCGACAGGGGCGGCCTATGGCTACACCTTC. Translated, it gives CASSLIVDATGAAYGYTF.